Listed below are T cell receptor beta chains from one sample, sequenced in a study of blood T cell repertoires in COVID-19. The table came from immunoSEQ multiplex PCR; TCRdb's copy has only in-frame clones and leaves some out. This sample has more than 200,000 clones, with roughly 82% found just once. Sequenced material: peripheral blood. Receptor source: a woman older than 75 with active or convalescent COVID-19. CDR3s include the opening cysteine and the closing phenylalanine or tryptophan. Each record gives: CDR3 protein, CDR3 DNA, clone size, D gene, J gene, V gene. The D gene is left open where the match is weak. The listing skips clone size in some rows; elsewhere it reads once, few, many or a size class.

CATSGGQGYNEQFF TGTGCCACCAGTGGTGGTCAGGGGTACAATGAGCAGTTCTTC once . TRBJ2-1 TRBV24-1
CASSPGQGIVTQYF TGTGCCAGCTCACCCGGACAGGGGATTGTGACCCAGTACTTC . TRBD1 TRBJ2-5 TRBV18
CASSPRSGLGNQPQHF TGTGCCAGCTCACCACGGTCAGGGCTCGGCAATCAGCCCCAGCATTTT . . TRBJ1-5 TRBV18
CASSWGQDTEAFF TGCGCCAGCAGCTGGGGACAAGACACTGAAGCTTTCTTT . . TRBJ1-1 TRBV5-1
CASSIGTGSFTYGYTF TGTGCCAGTAGTATTGGGACAGGAAGCTTTACCTATGGCTACACCTTC . TRBD1 TRBJ1-2 TRBV19
CASSLGSEGVYEQYF TGCGCCAGCAGCTTGGGTAGCGAGGGAGTCTACGAGCAGTACTTC . . TRBJ2-7 TRBV5-1
CASGTGGFRETQYF TGCGCCAGCGGGACAGGGGGCTTCAGGGAGACCCAGTACTTC . TRBD1 TRBJ2-5 TRBV5-1
CASSLVGNSNSPLHF TGCGCCAGCAGCTTGGTCGGGAATAGTAATTCACCCCTCCACTTT . . TRBJ1-6 TRBV5-1
CASSDGGGKLFF TGCGCCAGCAGTGATGGTGGAGGAAAACTGTTTTTT . . TRBJ1-4 TRBV10-1
CASSREFLANTGELFF TGTGCCAGCTCTCGGGAGTTCCTCGCGAACACCGGGGAGCTGTTTTTT . . TRBJ2-2 TRBV18
CASSSGTANSPLHF TGTGCCAGCAGTTCCGGGACAGCAAATTCACCCCTCCACTTT . TRBD1 TRBJ1-6 TRBV9
CASSPQGINEKLFF TGTGCCAGCTCACCTCAGGGGATTAATGAAAAACTGTTTTTT . . TRBJ1-4 TRBV18
CASSANRETQYF TGTGCCAGCAGTGCGAACCGGGAGACCCAGTACTTC few . TRBJ2-5 TRBV2
CASRETAGRGSEKLFF TGTGCCAGCAGGGAAACAGCAGGGCGGGGGAGTGAAAAACTGTTTTTT . . TRBJ1-4 TRBV28
CASSFQQGNTEAFF TGTGCCAGCAGCTTCCAACAGGGGAACACTGAAGCTTTCTTT . . TRBJ1-1 TRBV5-8
CASTRLLLLASNTGELFF TGTGCCAGCACCCGACTCCTTTTACTAGCCTCGAACACCGGGGAGCTGTTTTTT . . TRBJ2-2 TRBV7-8
CASSWGQSVNYGYTF TGTGCCAGCAGCTGGGGACAGTCGGTTAACTATGGCTACACCTTC . TRBD1 TRBJ1-2 TRBV5-6
CASSDQQFGNTIYF TGTGCCAGCAGTGACCAACAATTTGGAAACACCATATATTTT . . TRBJ1-3 TRBV2
CATPGIPGGDYGYTF TGTGCCACCCCAGGCATCCCAGGGGGCGACTATGGCTACACCTTC . TRBD1 TRBJ1-2 TRBV28
CASSIDLYQGDNQPQHF TGTGCCAGTAGTATAGATCTTTACCAGGGTGACAATCAGCCCCAGCATTTT . . TRBJ1-5 TRBV19
CASTQLGGTSSSEQFF TGTGCCAGCACCCAACTTGGGGGGACTAGCTCCTCTGAGCAGTTCTTC . TRBD2 TRBJ2-1 TRBV7-2
CASSTILAVLLDTQYF TGTGCCAGCAGTACTATTCTAGCGGTGCTATTAGATACGCAGTATTTT . TRBD2 TRBJ2-3 TRBV28
CASSLRGGTIYF TGTGCCAGCAGTCTACGAGGAGGGACCATATATTTT . . TRBJ1-3 TRBV2
CASSKSGTGAYYEQYF TGTGCCAGTAGTAAGAGCGGGACAGGGGCATACTACGAGCAGTACTTC . TRBD1 TRBJ2-7 TRBV19
CASSLGDLADDEQFF TGCGCCAGCAGCTTGGGGGACTTAGCCGACGATGAGCAGTTCTTC . . TRBJ2-1 TRBV5-1
CASSLEGNTYNEQFF TGCGCCAGCAGCTTGGAGGGGAATACCTACAATGAGCAGTTCTTC . . TRBJ2-1 TRBV5-1
CASRDLSPLHF TGTGCCAGCAGGGACTTGTCACCCCTCCACTTT once . TRBJ1-6 TRBV6-5
CASSYSYSQGSEAFF TGTGCCAGCAGTTACTCGTACAGTCAGGGGTCTGAAGCTTTCTTT . . TRBJ1-1 TRBV6-5
CASSPDRTGLGTEAFF TGTGCCAGCTCACCCGACCGGACAGGGCTCGGTACTGAAGCTTTCTTT . TRBD1 TRBJ1-1 TRBV18
CASSNLAELYEQYF TGTGCCAGCAGTAACCTAGCGGAGCTCTACGAGCAGTACTTC . TRBD2 TRBJ2-7 TRBV6-5
CASSSGTGQGFNQPQHF TGTGCCAGCAGTTCTGGTACGGGACAGGGATTTAATCAGCCCCAGCATTTT . TRBD1 TRBJ1-5 TRBV28
CASSFGGAGNQPQHF TGTGCCAGCAGCTTTGGGGGGGCAGGCAATCAGCCCCAGCATTTT . . TRBJ1-5 TRBV7-8
CATRQGGPGELFF TGTGCCACCCGCCAGGGGGGTCCCGGGGAGCTGTTTTTT . . TRBJ2-2 TRBV28
CASSKTAGTGDSNQPQHF TGTGCCAGTAGTAAAACCGCCGGGACAGGAGATAGCAATCAGCCCCAGCATTTT . TRBD1 TRBJ1-5 TRBV19
CASSRQGNQETQYF TGTGCCAGCAGCCGACAGGGGAACCAAGAGACCCAGTACTTC many TRBD1 TRBJ2-5 TRBV5-4
CASSPGTGGSSPLHF TGTGCCAGCTCCCCCGGGACAGGGGGCAGTTCACCCCTCCACTTT . TRBD1 TRBJ1-6 TRBV18
CASSPQGYGNQPQHF TGTGCCAGCAGCCCTCAGGGTTACGGCAATCAGCCCCAGCATTTT . . TRBJ1-5 TRBV3-1/TRBV3-2
CASSQGGFGTEAFF TGTGCCAGCAGCCAAGGAGGGTTTGGCACTGAAGCTTTCTTT . . TRBJ1-1 TRBV3-1/TRBV3-2
CASSDGGGYGYTF TGCGCCAGCAGTGATGGGGGGGGCTATGGCTACACCTTC few . TRBJ1-2 TRBV10-2
CASSLGTGGPSSYNEQFF TGTGCCAGCAGCTTGGGGACAGGGGGACCCAGCTCCTACAATGAGCAGTTCTTC . TRBD1 TRBJ2-1 TRBV5-4
CASSFLVAGAGANVLTF TGTGCCAGCAGCTTCCTTGTAGCGGGAGCAGGGGCCAACGTCCTGACTTTC . TRBD2 TRBJ2-6 TRBV7-2
CASSPGQGEQYF TGCGCCAGCAGCCCGGGCCAGGGCGAGCAGTACTTC once . TRBJ2-7 TRBV5-1
CASSQYRGGLGELFF TGTGCCAGCAGCCAATACAGGGGAGGTCTCGGGGAGCTGTTTTTT once . TRBJ2-2 TRBV5-4
CASSKSGTGNTGELFF TGCGCCAGCAGCAAATCCGGGACAGGGAACACCGGGGAGCTGTTTTTT . TRBD1 TRBJ2-2 TRBV5-1
CASSIPHVRGKEQPQHF TGTGCCAGTAGTATACCCCACGTAAGGGGGAAGGAACAGCCCCAGCATTTT . . TRBJ1-5 TRBV19
CASSTRQGSNTGELFF TGTGCCAGCAGTACGAGACAGGGTTCAAACACCGGGGAGCTGTTTTTT . TRBD1 TRBJ2-2 TRBV27
CASSFMSPGNTIYF TGTGCCAGCAGCTTTATGAGTCCTGGAAACACCATATATTTT . . TRBJ1-3 TRBV5-6
CASSLEGLPNSPLHF TGTGCCAGCAGCTTAGAGGGGCTGCCCAATTCACCCCTCCACTTT . . TRBJ1-6 TRBV7-2